These T cell receptor beta chains were read from a single sample in a study of cytomegalovirus exposure and HLA in healthy donors. Generated by immunoSEQ multiplex PCR, the TCRdb table keeps only in-frame clones and is missing some. The profile shows tens of thousands of clones, 55% to 75% of them singletons. Sequenced sample: PBMCs. The receptors shown here come from a woman aged 40 to 49 in good health and CMV-seropositive. Both conserved end residues are part of each CDR3. A D gene is named only where the DNA matches it firmly. Size tells how often a clone was seen (once, few, many) or the class of an expanded clone, and some rows leave it out.

cdr3_aa cdr3_nt d_call cdr3_length clone_size j_call v_call
CASNLLVTDTQYF TGTGCCAGCAACTTACTAGTTACAGATACGCAGTATTTT . 13 once TRBJ2-3 TRBV7-2
CASSPIPGEVIRNTEAFF TGTGCCAGCTCACCCATTCCCGGGGAGGTCATCAGGAACACTGAAGCTTTCTTT . 18 . TRBJ1-1 TRBV18
CSSSLSVEQYF TGTTCCAGCAGCTTATCCGTTGAGCAGTACTTC . 11 once TRBJ2-7 TRBV7-9
CSVRRIGLAPRSTDTQYF TGCAGCGTTCGGAGGATAGGACTAGCGCCCCGTAGCACAGATACGCAGTATTTT TRBD2 18 . TRBJ2-3 TRBV29-1
CASSPNGLNYGYTF TGTGCCAGCTCACCCAACGGACTGAACTATGGCTACACCTTC . 14 . TRBJ1-2 TRBV18
CASSERVWGEKLFF TGTGCCAGCAGTGAGAGGGTATGGGGTGAAAAACTGTTTTTT . 14 . TRBJ1-4 TRBV2
CASWDRATGELFF TGTGCCAGCTGGGACAGGGCCACCGGGGAGCTGTTTTTT TRBD1 13 . TRBJ2-2 TRBV5-4
CASSLTGGASGANVLTF TGCGCCAGCAGTTTGACAGGGGGCGCATCTGGGGCCAACGTCCTGACTTTC TRBD1 17 . TRBJ2-6 TRBV5-1
CAWRKLGGDHNEQFF TGTGCCTGGAGGAAGCTTGGGGGGGATCACAATGAGCAGTTCTTC TRBD2 15 . TRBJ2-1 TRBV30
CASSHTMGQQETQYF TGTGCCAGCAGCCACACGATGGGACAACAAGAGACCCAGTACTTC . 15 few TRBJ2-5 TRBV7-3
CASSLVPSSYEQYF TGTGCCAGCAGCTTAGTTCCCAGCTCCTACGAGCAGTACTTC . 14 . TRBJ2-7 TRBV5-4
CASSQDRGVQYF TGTGCCAGCAGCCAAGACAGGGGCGTGCAGTACTTC TRBD1 12 . TRBJ2-7 TRBV7-9
CASSGGDGEKLFF TGTGCCAGCAGCGGGGGGGATGGAGAAAAACTGTTTTTT . 13 . TRBJ1-4 TRBV9
CASSPLWGQGDQPQHF TGTGCCAGCAGCCCTCTATGGGGACAGGGCGATCAGCCCCAGCATTTT TRBD1 16 few TRBJ1-5 TRBV9
CATSRSAVRSGEKLFF TGTGCCACCAGCAGAAGTGCGGTTCGCTCGGGTGAAAAACTGTTTTTT . 16 . TRBJ1-4 TRBV15
CASSSSGGASYEQYF TGCGCCAGCAGCTCAAGCGGGGGGGCGTCCTACGAGCAGTACTTC TRBD2 15 few TRBJ2-7 TRBV5-1
CASTSDRGYYGYTF TGTGCCAGCACCAGTGACAGGGGGTATTATGGCTACACCTTC TRBD1 14 . TRBJ1-2 TRBV7-8
CACTLEGTEAFF TGCGCCTGCACCTTAGAGGGCACTGAAGCTTTCTTT . 12 . TRBJ1-1 TRBV10-2
CASTAGNTGELFF TGTGCCAGTACGGCAGGAAACACCGGGGAGCTGTTTTTT . 13 . TRBJ2-2 TRBV19
CASSLVRRGPNNQPQHF TGTGCCAGCAGCTTAGTCAGGAGGGGGCCTAATAATCAGCCCCAGCATTTT TRBD1 17 . TRBJ1-5 TRBV7-8
CASSYNRGEETQYF TGTGCCAGCAGCTATAACAGGGGCGAGGAGACCCAGTACTTC TRBD1 14 . TRBJ2-5 TRBV7-2
CASSLVSGGETQYF TGTGCCAGCAGCTTAGTCAGCGGGGGCGAGACCCAGTACTTC TRBD2 14 . TRBJ2-5 TRBV11-2